This TCR beta chain was sequenced during a study of T cells in Graves' hyperthyroidism and ophthalmopathy. Whole-study findings and limits: Ophthalmopathy was distinguished from stable hyperthyroidism by 13 V-J signatures.

To note about this clonotype: What it binds is not known.

The trim removed 9 bases at V and 0 bases at J, leaving 6 bases unmatched. Germline lookup yields CDR1 SGHDT and CDR2 YYEEEE. The CDR3 runs 14 residues. Amplification of TCR beta CDR3 regions used RNA as the template. With the HTBI primer set, the TCR CDR3 went through a first round of RT-PCR. From the multiplex PCR reads, TCRdb called clonotypes with MiXCR, one entry per CDR3 protein. Here the sample spans about 290,000 distinct CDR3 sequences, roughly 14% being singletons. The V and J genes are TRBV5-6 and TRBJ1-5, with TRBD1 identical over 7 bases. The sample taken for sequencing was blood. The TCR was taken from a woman between 25 and 40 years old with Graves' hyperthyroidism that later progressed to Graves' ophthalmopathy. CDR3 coding DNA: TGTGCCACTCGACAGGGTGGTAGCAATCAGCCCCAGCATTTT. This encodes CATRQGGSNQPQHF. Drawing the rest from reference TRBV5-6 and TRBJ1-5, the complete variable domain is DAGVTQSPTHLIKTRGQQVTLRCSPKSGHDTVSWYQQALGQGPQFIFQYYEEEERQRGNFPDRFSGHQFPNYSSELNVNALLLGDSALYLCATRQGGSNQPQHFGDGTRLSIL.